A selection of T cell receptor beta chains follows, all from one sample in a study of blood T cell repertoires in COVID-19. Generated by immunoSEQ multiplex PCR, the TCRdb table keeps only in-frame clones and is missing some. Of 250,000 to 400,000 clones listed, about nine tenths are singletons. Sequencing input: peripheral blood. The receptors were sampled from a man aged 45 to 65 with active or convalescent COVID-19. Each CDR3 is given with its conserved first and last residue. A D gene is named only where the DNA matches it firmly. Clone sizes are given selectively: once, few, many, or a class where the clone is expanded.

TGTGCCATCAGCAGGGGGGCTAGCACAGATACGCAGTATTTT | CAISRGASTDTQYF | NA | NA | TRBJ2-3 | 14 | TRBV10-3
TGCAGCGTTGAAATTAGCGCTTACTACAATGAGCAGTTCTTC | CSVEISAYYNEQFF | NA | NA | TRBJ2-1 | 14 | TRBV29-1
TGTGCCAGCAGCACGCGTGGGGAGTTGGTCAAAAACATTCAGTACTTC | CASSTRGELVKNIQYF | NA | NA | TRBJ2-4 | 16 | TRBV7-9
TGTGCCAGCAGTGAACTGACAGGGGTGGCCAGTTCACCCCTCCACTTT | CASSELTGVASSPLHF | once | TRBD1 | TRBJ1-6 | 16 | TRBV2
TGCGCCAGCAGCTTGCGGGGGTCAGGTATGCATGAGCAGTTCTTC | CASSLRGSGMHEQFF | NA | NA | TRBJ2-1 | 15 | TRBV5-1
TGTGCCTGGACCCCGGGACAGAACTATGGCTACACCTTC | CAWTPGQNYGYTF | NA | TRBD1 | TRBJ1-2 | 13 | TRBV30
TGCGCCAGCAGCTTGCACGGGAGCACTGAAGCTTTCTTT | CASSLHGSTEAFF | NA | NA | TRBJ1-1 | 13 | TRBV5-1
TGCGCCAGCAGCCCCGGACAGGGAGGAGAGACCCAGTACTTC | CASSPGQGGETQYF | NA | TRBD1 | TRBJ2-5 | 14 | TRBV5-1
TGTGCCACCAGTGATTCCCGACAGGGCGGGGTGACAGATACGCAGTATTTT | CATSDSRQGGVTDTQYF | NA | NA | TRBJ2-3 | 17 | TRBV24-1
TGTGCCAGCCTAGGATCACAAGAGACCCAGTACTTC | CASLGSQETQYF | NA | NA | TRBJ2-5 | 12 | TRBV2
TGTGCCAGCAGTACCCCCGGGTCCTCCTACGAGCAGTACTTC | CASSTPGSSYEQYF | NA | NA | TRBJ2-7 | 14 | TRBV28
TGTGCCAGCAGCCAAGTACCCGGAGACCCCTCCTACGAGCAGTACTTC | CASSQVPGDPSYEQYF | NA | NA | TRBJ2-7 | 16 | TRBV3-1/TRBV3-2
TGTGCCTGGGGGACTAGTTTTACCTACGAGCAGTACTTC | CAWGTSFTYEQYF | NA | TRBD2 | TRBJ2-7 | 13 | TRBV30
TGCAGTGCTAGTCGCCGACAGGGGGATTACAATGAGCAGTTCTTC | CSASRRQGDYNEQFF | NA | TRBD1 | TRBJ2-1 | 15 | TRBV20-1
TGTGCCAGCAGCTTCCACAGGGACGTGGGAAAACTGTTTTTT | CASSFHRDVGKLFF | NA | NA | TRBJ1-4 | 14 | TRBV5-5
TGTGCCATCAGTGATTCGAAGACAGGGGGAGCAACTAATGAAAAACTGTTTTTT | CAISDSKTGGATNEKLFF | few | TRBD1 | TRBJ1-4 | 18 | TRBV10-3
TGTGCCAGCCCAGGGCCGGGGGGCACGGGCACTGAAGCTTTCTTT | CASPGPGGTGTEAFF | NA | NA | TRBJ1-1 | 15 | TRBV6-5
TGTGCCAGCAGCTTAGAGTCTAGCGGTACCTACAATGAGCAGTTCTTC | CASSLESSGTYNEQFF | NA | TRBD2 | TRBJ2-1 | 16 | TRBV7-2
TGTGCCAGCAGTCCAGCACAGGGGGCGGGTGGCTACACCTTC | CASSPAQGAGGYTF | NA | TRBD1 | TRBJ1-2 | 14 | TRBV2
TGTGCCAGCAGCCGATTTAGTTCGGGAGGCTCCTACAATGAGCAGTTCTTC | CASSRFSSGGSYNEQFF | NA | TRBD2 | TRBJ2-1 | 17 | TRBV3-1/TRBV3-2
TGCGCCAGCAGCCAAGGGCTAGCGGGGGGGCCCTACCAAGAGACCCAGTACTTC | CASSQGLAGGPYQETQYF | once | TRBD2 | TRBJ2-5 | 18 | TRBV4-3
TGTGCCAGCAGCCAACTAGCAGCCTTCACAGATACGCAGTATTTT | CASSQLAAFTDTQYF | once | NA | TRBJ2-3 | 15 | TRBV7-9
TGTGCCAGTAGCAGTGGACAGGTCGCAGATACGCAGTATTTT | CASSSGQVADTQYF | NA | TRBD1 | TRBJ2-3 | 14 | TRBV19
TGTGCCAGCAGATACAGGGAGACCGGGGAGCTGTTTTTT | CASRYRETGELFF | NA | NA | TRBJ2-2 | 13 | TRBV2